The rows below give T cell receptor beta chains drawn from one sample of a study of T cells in Graves' hyperthyroidism and ophthalmopathy. TCRdb redid the calling of the multiplex PCR reads with MiXCR, one entry per CDR3 protein. The sample has around 540,000 distinct CDR3 sequences; around 15% are singletons. The sequencing input was blood. Receptors were obtained from a young woman with Graves' ophthalmopathy. The CDR3 runs from the conserved cysteine through the conserved F or W. The D gene is left open where the match is weak. The listing skips clone size in some rows; elsewhere it reads once, few, many or a size class.

cdr3_length d_call j_call v_call clone_size cdr3_nt cdr3_aa
16 TRBD1 TRBJ1-3 TRBV5-1 few TGCGCCAGCAGCTTGGAGGGGACAGACCTTGGAAACACCATATATTTT CASSLEGTDLGNTIYF
16 NA TRBJ2-1 TRBV4-3 NA TGCGCCAGCAGCCCCCAAGCGGCTAGCAATCACAATGAGCAGTTCTTC CASSPQAASNHNEQFF
14 NA TRBJ1-1 TRBV20-1 few TGCAGTGCTAGAGTGACAGAGATGAACACTGAAGCTTCCTTT CSARVTEMNTEASF
13 NA TRBJ2-4 TRBV2 many TGTGCCAGCAGTGAAACAGGGTTAGACATTCAGTACTTC CASSETGLDIQYF
15 NA TRBJ1-2 TRBV7-9 NA TGTGCCAGCAGTCAACCCGGACTGGGGGGCTATGGCTACACCTTC CASSQPGLGGYGYTF
11 NA TRBJ1-1 TRBV20-1 NA TGCAGTGCTCCGACGGACACTGAAGCTTTCTTT CSAPTDTEAFF
12 TRBD1 TRBJ1-2 TRBV2 many TGTGCCAGCAGCGCGGGACAGGGGGGCTACACCTTC CASSAGQGGYTF
15 NA TRBJ2-7 TRBV29-1 NA TGCAGCGTTGAAAGGGGGGCAGGGGCCACCTACGAGCAGTACTTC CSVERGAGATYEQYF
15 TRBD1 TRBJ1-5 TRBV2 once TGTGCCACCCGGACAGGGGGCCATAGCAATCAGCCCCAGCATTTT CATRTGGHSNQPQHF
14 NA TRBJ2-7 TRBV4-1 many TGCGCCAGCAGCCAAGTCGGCACCAGCTACGAGCAGTACTTC CASSQVGTSYEQYF
13 TRBD1 TRBJ2-7 TRBV20-1 NA TGCAGTGCTCCCAGGACAGGGGGAGCCGAGCAGTACTTC CSAPRTGGAEQYF
12 NA TRBJ2-1 TRBV6-2/TRBV6-3 many TGTGCCAGCAGTTGGGCGGTGGATGAGCAGTTCTTC CASSWAVDEQFF
13 NA TRBJ2-3 TRBV7-2 many TGTGCCAGCAGCTTAGATGGGCAGGGGACGCAGTATTTT CASSLDGQGTQYF
12 TRBD2 TRBJ2-7 TRBV29-1 NA TGCAGCGTTGGACTAGCGGGAGACGAGCAGTACTTC CSVGLAGDEQYF
18 TRBD2 TRBJ2-7 TRBV7-9 NA TGTGCCAGCAGCTACCCTGTGGGCGGGAGTGTGTATGGCTACGAGCAGTACTTC CASSYPVGGSVYGYEQYF
18 TRBD1 TRBJ1-4 TRBV28 NA TGTGCCAGCAGTTCCGGGACAGGGGGGGGGCTAACTAATGAAAAACTGTTTTTT CASSSGTGGGLTNEKLFF
16 TRBD2 TRBJ2-3 TRBV28 many TGTGCCAGCAATGGGGGACTAGCGGGAATTCGGTCCTCGCAGTATTTT CASNGGLAGIRSSQYF
16 TRBD2 TRBJ2-1 TRBV13 NA TGTGCCAGCAATCCGCGGACTAGCGGGAGTAAAAATGAGCAGTTCTTC CASNPRTSGSKNEQFF
12 NA TRBJ2-2 TRBV3-1 many TGTGCCAGCGATGCGACTCCCGGGGAGCTGTTTTTT CASDATPGELFF
13 NA TRBJ2-1 TRBV25-1 NA TGTGCCAGCAGTTTGTGGGAGAACAATGAGCAGTTCTTC CASSLWENNEQFF
14 TRBD2 TRBJ2-7 TRBV6-1 many TGTGCCAGCAGTTCCCCCGGGACTACATACGAGCAGTACTTC CASSSPGTTYEQYF
14 NA TRBJ2-3 TRBV28 many TGTGCCAGCAGCCTTCCGTCAAGCACAGATACGCAGTATTTT CASSLPSSTDTQYF
15 TRBD2 TRBJ2-5 TRBV12-3/TRBV12-4 once TGTGCCAGCAGTTTGGGGGGGAGGCCACAAGAGACCCAGTACTTC CASSLGGRPQETQYF
15 TRBD2 TRBJ2-7 TRBV6-1 NA TGTGCCAGCAGTGAAACAGGGACTAGCTGGAACGAGCAGTACTTC CASSETGTSWNEQYF
11 NA TRBJ1-1 TRBV29-1 few TGCAGCGTTAAATCTGTGACTGAAGCTTTCTTT CSVKSVTEAFF
11 NA TRBJ2-2 TRBV27 once TGTGCCAGCAGTTCATCCGGGGAGCTGTTTTTT CASSSSGELFF
16 NA TRBJ1-3 TRBV30 NA TGTGCCTGCGAACCGGGACAACTTTCCTCTGGAAACACCATATATTTT CACEPGQLSSGNTIYF
14 TRBD2 TRBJ2-5 TRBV6-1 NA TGTGCCAGCGGGACTAGCGGGGAACAAGAGACCCAGTACTTC CASGTSGEQETQYF
13 NA TRBJ2-5 TRBV7-2 many TGTGCCAGCAGCTTAGAACCAGAAGAGACCCAGTACTTC CASSLEPEETQYF
14 TRBD1 TRBJ1-2 TRBV13 many TGTGCCAGCAGCTTCCTTACGGACAGGGCTGGCTACACCTTC CASSFLTDRAGYTF
16 NA TRBJ2-5 TRBV28 many TGTGCCAGCAGTTCCCCACGGGGGAGGGGGCAAGAGACCCAGTACTTC CASSSPRGRGQETQYF
11 NA TRBJ2-7 TRBV20-1 NA TGCAGTGTTCGAGGAGGTAAAGAGCAGTACTTC CSVRGGKEQYF
13 NA TRBJ2-3 TRBV7-2 many TGTGCCAGCAGCCCTAAATACACAGATACGCAGTATTTT CASSPKYTDTQYF
16 NA TRBJ2-7 TRBV28 NA TGTGCCAGCAGTTCCACGAGGGGGATTCAGCACTACGAGCAGTACTTC CASSSTRGIQHYEQYF
14 NA TRBJ1-6 TRBV6-2/TRBV6-3 NA TGTGCCAGCAGCCCGGGCTTTATCCCTCCTCCAGGCCACTTT CASSPGFIPPPGHF
15 TRBD1 TRBJ1-4 TRBV28 many TGTGCCAGCAGTTTACCAGGACAGGGGAATGAAAAACTGTTTTTT CASSLPGQGNEKLFF
16 TRBD1 TRBJ2-1 TRBV18 many TGTGCCAGCTCACCCGAGACAGGGAGCTCCTACAATGAGCAGTTCTTC CASSPETGSSYNEQFF
15 NA TRBJ1-1 TRBV27 many TGTGCCAGCAGTTCCACCTCCGAGAGGAACACTGAAGCTTTCTTT CASSSTSERNTEAFF
15 TRBD1 TRBJ1-1 TRBV4-3 NA TGCGCCAGCAGCCAAGAGGTGGGACAGGGGGTGCAAGCTTTCTTT CASSQEVGQGVQAFF
16 TRBD2 TRBJ2-3 TRBV6-2/TRBV6-3 NA TGTGCCAGCAGTACGGGGGCACTAGCGGGAGCAGATACGCAGTATTTT CASSTGALAGADTQYF
18 TRBD2 TRBJ2-1 TRBV28 many TGTGCCAGCAGTTTATGGAGTCTCAGGGAGGGCATCTCTAATGAGCAGTTCTTC CASSLWSLREGISNEQFF
13 NA TRBJ2-5 TRBV6-1 few TGTGCCAGCAGCCCGGGGATCGGAGAGACCCAGTACTTC CASSPGIGETQYF
14 NA TRBJ2-3 TRBV20-1 many TGCAGTGCTAGAGGACCTCTAGGGGCAGATACGCAGTATTTT CSARGPLGADTQYF
18 TRBD2 TRBJ2-2 TRBV27 NA TGTGCCAGCAGTCCGGGACTAGCGGAGGTCCTTAGCACCGGGGAGCTGTTTTTT CASSPGLAEVLSTGELFF
12 NA TRBJ2-7 TRBV6-5 NA TGTGCCAGCAGTTACTCGAAATACGAGCAGTACTTC CASSYSKYEQYF
16 TRBD2 TRBJ2-1 TRBV10-2 NA TGCGCCAGCAGTTGGGGACTAGCGGGAGGAGACAATGAGCAGTTCTTC CASSWGLAGGDNEQFF
15 NA TRBJ1-4 TRBV7-2 many TGTGCCAGCAGCTTAGGGGACATTATTAATGAAAAACTGTTTTTT CASSLGDIINEKLFF